The entry that follows covers one TCR beta chain sequence. This sample stems from a study of blood T cell repertoires in COVID-19. Study details: The United States, Italy and Spain provided the acute and convalescent COVID-19 samples.

V was pared by 6 bases and J by 7 bases, with 7 bases of the junction left unmatched. The germline V gene has CDR1 MNHEY and CDR2 SVGAGI. There are 15 residues in the CDR3. Per the authors' pipeline: Researchers report that nucleated cell counts were estimated from reference gene primer amplification. TCRdb keeps only in-frame clones here, not all; method: immunoSEQ multiplex PCR. The DNA gave D and trimming, while V, J and clone size come from that table. The table includes 100,000 to 150,000 clones, 75% to 90% detected once. The sequencing sample was made of peripheral blood. The chain links TRBV6-5 to TRBJ1-4; TRBD1 matches 11 bases. This TCR was recovered from a man aged 55 to 69 with COVID-19, enrolled during active disease. The chain's CDR3 is CASSSDRGRVEKLFF. In DNA, the CDR3 is TGTGCCAGCAGCTCGGACAGGGGGCGCGTTGAAAAACTGTTTTTT.